A single sample gave rise to the 8 T cell receptor beta chains below, sequenced in a study of T cell changes during pregnancy in multiple sclerosis. Profiling relied on immunoSEQ multiplex PCR, and the TCRdb table lists in-frame clones only, not all of them. The sample includes tens of thousands of clones, approximately 90% of them seen just once. Sequencing used peripheral blood, obtained in the first trimester of pregnancy. All receptors derive from a female donor in good health, enrolled as a control in a pregnancy study.

The rearrangement joins TRBV4-2 to TRBJ2-7; 10 nucleotides line up with TRBD2. The germline gives CDR1 LGHNA, CDR2 YNFKEQ. There are 15 residues in the CDR3. Trimming cost V 5 bases and J 2 bases; bases outside gene matches: 6. The CDR3 sequence: CASSYGLADPYEQYF. CDR3 nucleotides: TGTGCCAGCAGCTACGGACTAGCGGATCCCTACGAGCAGTACTTC.

This rearrangement joins TRBV9 to TRBJ2-7, with a weak D call TRBD2 (6 bases). This CDR3 is built from 15 residues. Germline V gives CDR1 SGDLS, CDR2 YYNGEE. The V gene lost 3 bases and the J gene lost 7 bases, with 20 bases spanning the gap. The CDR3 bases are TGTGCCAGCAGCGCCCAGACTACTAGCACTACAGAGCAGTACTTC. It is translated as CASSAQTTSTTEQYF.

V is TRBV9 and J is TRBJ2-3; D might be TRBD2 (7 bases). From germline, CDR1 is SGDLS and CDR2 YYNGEE. CDR3 length: 18 amino acids. V was clipped by 5 bases and J by 3 bases, with 25 bases between them. The CDR3 sequence: CASSAQEGGPRGTDTQYF. In DNA form, the CDR3 reads TGTGCCAGCAGTGCTCAGGAGGGAGGGCCAAGGGGGACAGATACGCAGTATTTT.

The chain has TRBV29-1 and TRBJ2-1; 9 bases align to TRBD1. CDR1 and CDR2 (germline): SQVTM, ANQGSEA. The CDR3 loop spans 15 amino acids. Losses at the gene ends were 6 bases for V and 5 bases for J; bases not matched to a gene: 11. CDR3 amino acids: CSVEQGATVDNEQFF. DNA for the CDR3: TGCAGCGTCGAACAGGGGGCTACAGTTGACAATGAGCAGTTCTTC.

This sequence joins TRBV5-1 and TRBJ2-5; tentative D call: TRBD2 (5 bases). V was trimmed by 4 bases and J by 9 bases, leaving 25 bases between them. Germline CDR1 is SGHRS and CDR2 is YFSETQ. The CDR3 contains 16 residues. CDR3 region: CASSADSAGKGTAQYF. CDR3 sequence (DNA): TGCGCCAGCAGCGCAGATTCGGCCGGGAAAGGCACGGCCCAGTACTTC.

The rearrangement uses TRBV2 and TRBJ1-5; TRBD1 aligns across 12 bases. Trimming took 5 bases from V and 3 from J; bases not matched to a gene: 14. Germline values: CDR1 SNHLY, CDR2 FYNNEI. This CDR3 is 19 amino acids long. CDR3 amino acids: CASSHPGQGARAPNQPQHF. The CDR3 DNA is TGTGCCAGCAGTCACCCGGGACAGGGGGCCCGTGCCCCCAATCAGCCCCAGCATTTT. Full variable domain (missing parts from reference TRBV2 and TRBJ1-5): EPEVTQTPSHQVTQMGQEVILRCVPISNHLYFYWYRQILGQKVEFLVSFYNNEISEKSEIFDDQFSVERPDGSNFTLKIRSTKLEDSAMYFCASSHPGQGARAPNQPQHFGDGTRLSIL.

This clone was counted a single time. The chain uses TRBV4-1 and TRBJ2-3, with 7 bases fitting TRBD1. With V trimmed by 3 bases and J by 2 bases, 8 bases remained unmatched. This CDR3 is 16 amino acids long. Germline CDR1 MGHRA, CDR2 YSYEKL. The CDR3 DNA follows: TGCGCCAGCAGCCAGGCCGGGACAGTCTTCACAGATACGCAGTATTTT. Translating gives CASSQAGTVFTDTQYF.

V gene TRBV28 combines with J gene TRBJ2-7; 14 nucleotides agree with TRBD2. With 5 bases clipped from V and 4 bases from J, the junction kept 4 bases outside the gene matches. CDR1 is MDHEN, CDR2 SYDVKM, per germline. This CDR3 contains 15 residues. CDR3 DNA: TGTGCCAGCAGTCCCTGGACTAGCGGGAGGTACGAGCAGTACTTC. As protein: CASSPWTSGRYEQYF.